This is a list of T cell receptor beta chains from one sample in a study of molecular identifiers for immune sequencing clone quantification. Using its own MiXCR run on the PCR reads, TCRdb lists one record per CDR3 protein. The sample contains 63,000 or so distinct CDR3 sequences, 17% of which appear only once. The source material was naive CD8+ T cells from blood, with Jurkat cell RNA spiked in. These receptors were taken from a human donor in good health. Some libraries in this study had Jurkat cell RNA spiked in. The CDR3 runs from the conserved cysteine through the conserved F or W. A D gene is named only where the DNA matches it firmly. Where a row states a size, it is once, few, many or the class of an expanded clone; other rows omit it.

d_gene	abundance	v_gene	j_gene	CDR3aa	CDR3nt
TRBD1	NA	TRBV5-5	TRBJ1-1	CASNRGDTEAFF	TGTGCCAGCAACAGGGGGGACACTGAAGCTTTCTTT
NA	many	TRBV11-2	TRBJ2-1	CASVPGGMNNEQFF	TGTGCCAGCGTCCCGGGTGGGATGAACAATGAGCAGTTCTTC
NA	many	TRBV7-2	TRBJ2-3	CASSLPRWGSRTDTQYF	TGTGCCAGCAGCTTACCGCGATGGGGGAGCAGGACAGATACGCAGTATTTT
TRBD2	many	TRBV19	TRBJ2-3	CASSISGTSGITDTQYF	TGTGCCAGTAGTATTTCCGGGACTAGCGGGATCACAGATACGCAGTATTTT
TRBD1	many	TRBV7-9	TRBJ2-7	CASSPPLAWDRAAYEQYF	TGTGCCAGCAGCCCGCCGCTTGCATGGGACAGGGCAGCCTACGAGCAGTACTTC
TRBD2	many	TRBV30	TRBJ2-1	CAWSIQAGGPYNEQFF	TGTGCCTGGAGTATTCAGGCGGGAGGGCCCTACAATGAGCAGTTCTTC
TRBD2	many	TRBV7-9	TRBJ2-3	CASSSRLAGEADTQYF	TGTGCCAGCAGCTCGAGACTAGCGGGAGAGGCAGATACGCAGTATTTT
TRBD2	once	TRBV27	TRBJ2-2	CASSLRLAGVGELFF	TGTGCCAGCAGTCTACGACTAGCGGGAGTCGGGGAGCTGTTTTTT
NA	many	TRBV25-1	TRBJ1-1	CASSGGGLGTEAFF	TGTGCCAGCAGTGGGGGGGGGCTGGGCACTGAAGCTTTCTTT
NA	many	TRBV27	TRBJ2-3	CASSLSRTPEDTQYF	TGTGCCAGCAGTTTATCCCGGACTCCTGAAGATACGCAGTATTTT
TRBD2	NA	TRBV5-4	TRBJ2-2	CASSSELAGWRTGELFF	TGTGCCAGCAGCTCGGAGCTAGCGGGCTGGCGGACCGGGGAGCTGTTTTTT
NA	many	TRBV4-1	TRBJ2-7	CASSQALDSYEQYF	TGCGCCAGCAGCCAAGCACTAGACTCGTACGAGCAGTACTTC
TRBD2	many	TRBV11-3	TRBJ2-1	CASSTGTSGEQFF	TGTGCCAGCAGCACCGGGACTAGCGGTGAGCAGTTCTTC
NA	many	TRBV5-6	TRBJ2-7	CASSFLPGSSYEQYF	TGTGCCAGCAGCTTCTTGCCCGGGAGTAGCTACGAGCAGTACTTC
NA	NA	TRBV9	TRBJ2-3	CVSSVGTVSTDTQYF	TGTGTCAGCAGCGTAGGGACGGTGAGCACAGATACGCAGTATTTT